Shown below are 12 T cell receptor beta chains from a single sample sequenced in a study of shared clonotypes between healthy human individuals (dated by TCRdb to about 2020). Libraries came from the immunoSEQ multiplex PCR assay. Not all clones reach the TCRdb copy of this immuneACCESS table, which keeps in-frame sequences only. Checked studies attribute under half of the gap to unresolved V genes and leave the rest unexplained. The sample table lists hundreds of thousands of clones, 95% to 97% of them with a count of one. Less than 0.06% of the sample is in the top ten clones. Sample: naive CD4+ T cells sorted from blood. The cell subset or site label of this sample denotes: CD45RA+ positively selected. All receptors derive from a woman under 40 in good health.

The rearrangement links TRBV15 to TRBJ2-1; TRBD2 agrees at 9 bases. Unmatched junction bases numbered 14, after V lost 3 bases and J lost 2 bases. CDR3 size: 19 residues. CDR1 is LNHNV and CDR2 is YYDKDF in the germline V gene (reference sequence). The chain's CDR3 is CATSSDANRPSGTYNEQFF. For the CDR3, the DNA is TGTGCCACCAGCAGTGACGCCAATCGACCTAGCGGGACCTACAATGAGCAGTTCTTC.

The gene calls are TRBV29-1 and TRBJ2-3; 9 nucleotides match TRBD1. This CDR3 spans 15 amino acids. Germline lookup yields CDR1 SQVTM and CDR2 ANQGSEA. J lost 6 bases, V lost 6 bases, and 13 bases had no gene match. The DNA for the CDR3 is TGCAGCGTCGGGAGAGGGACAGGGCCAGGCGATACGCAGTATTTT. Its translation is CSVGRGTGPGDTQYF.

The chain uses TRBV4-1 and TRBJ2-2; the match to TRBD2 covers 10 bases. Germline V lookup: CDR1 MGHRA, CDR2 YSYEKL. Trimming removed 4 bases from V and 5 bases from J; junction bases left unmatched: 7. The length of the CDR3 is 16 residues. The CDR3 region is CASSPPSGSVTGELFF. The CDR3 region has the DNA TGCGCCAGCAGCCCGCCTAGCGGGAGCGTAACCGGGGAGCTGTTTTTT.

This clone occurred a few times. In the same sample, other DNA sequences code for this CDR3. The rearrangement links TRBV6-5 to TRBJ2-7, with a possible D match to TRBD2 (5 bases). The ends were cut back, 0 bases at V and 0 bases at J, with 9 bases in the middle. Looked up from germline, CDR1 is MNHEY and CDR2 is SVGAGI. The CDR3 extends over 15 amino acids. The CDR3 loop is CASSYSLGSSYEQYF. CDR3 sequence (DNA): TGTGCCAGCAGTTACTCGCTGGGGAGCTCCTACGAGCAGTACTTC.

This clone was detected once. The chain has TRBV20-1 and TRBJ2-5; D not certain. The V end lost 5 bases, the J end lost 4 bases, and 8 bases lay between the germline ends. This CDR3 has 11 residues. Looked up from germline, CDR1 is DFQATT and CDR2 is SNEGSKA (reference sequence). The CDR3 DNA follows: TGCAGTGCTCAGAGATCAGAGACCCAGTACTTC. Protein sequence: CSAQRSETQYF.

The rearrangement uses TRBV6-5 and TRBJ2-7; TRBD1 is a possible D gene (6 bases). The CDR3 spans 15 residues. The germline V gene has CDR1 MNHEY and CDR2 SVGAGI. The germline V and J ends were trimmed by 2 bases and 1 base, with 12 bases remaining between them. The CDR3: CASSYRDIPSYEQYF. The CDR3 DNA reads as TGTGCCAGCAGTTACCGGGACATACCTTCCTACGAGCAGTACTTC.

The genes are TRBV7-9 and TRBJ1-2; no definite D call. From germline, CDR1 is SEHNR and CDR2 FQNEAQ (reference sequence). Trimming took 1 base from V and 5 from J, leaving 11 bases between them. This CDR3 region has 14 residues. CDR3: CASSLVAGGYGYTF. CDR3 in DNA: TGTGCCAGCAGCTTAGTGGCAGGCGGGTATGGCTACACCTTC.

The V gene is TRBV5-6, the J gene TRBJ2-6; the match to TRBD1 covers 7 bases. Germline V gene sequence: CDR1 SGHDT, CDR2 YYEEEE. Trimming took 3 bases from V and 0 from J; bases not matched to a gene: 6. The CDR3 loop spans 17 amino acids. The CDR3 protein is CASSYRDSSSGANVLTF. The CDR3, as DNA: TGTGCCAGCAGCTACCGGGACAGTAGCTCTGGGGCCAACGTCCTGACTTTC.

The V call is TRBV6-6, the J call TRBJ1-1; 8 bases line up with TRBD1. With 4 bases clipped from V and 10 bases from J, the junction kept 5 bases outside the gene matches. Germline CDR1 MNHNY, CDR2 SVGAGI (reference sequence). The CDR3 is 12 residues long. CDR3 residues: CASSFTGGTAFF. CDR3 DNA sequence: TGTGCCAGCAGTTTCACAGGGGGAACAGCTTTCTTT.

The chain employs TRBV7-9 and TRBJ2-2; 10 nucleotides agree with TRBD2. Germline CDR1 SEHNR, CDR2 FQNEAQ (reference sequence). The CDR3 spans 16 residues. The J segment lost 5 bases and the V segment lost 6 bases, leaving 9 bases of the junction unmatched. The CDR3 is CASSAVAGGLTGELFF. CDR3 bases: TGTGCCAGCAGTGCTGTAGCGGGAGGACTGACCGGGGAGCTGTTTTTT.

The rearrangement uses TRBV6-1 and TRBJ2-1; D is perhaps TRBD1 (7 bases). The V and J ends lost 2 bases and 9 bases respectively, with 20 bases between them. The CDR3 length is 16 residues. The V gene's germline CDR1 is MNHNS and CDR2 SASEGT. CDR3 bases: TGTGCCAGCAGTGAATTAGGGGGACAGACGCGGGGTGAGCAGTTCTTC. Amino acids: CASSELGGQTRGEQFF.

The chain carries TRBV5-1 and TRBJ1-1; 7 nucleotides align to TRBD1. The CDR3 covers 16 residues. Trimming took 0 bases from V and 4 from J; bases not matched to a gene: 9. CDR1 is SGHRS and CDR2 is YFSETQ in the germline V gene. The CDR3 loop is CASSLEVRQGGTEAFF. CDR3 DNA: TGCGCCAGCAGCTTGGAAGTTCGACAGGGAGGCACTGAAGCTTTCTTT.